This T cell receptor (beta chain) was obtained from a study of CD8 T cells in ankylosing spondylitis. Quantitative 5'-RACE was performed with molecular barcodes, and it yielded the TCR beta libraries. MiXCR, applied by TCRdb to the 5' RACE reads, yields one record per CDR3 protein. The sample contains some 290,000 distinct CDR3 sequences, 15% to 20% of which appear only once. V dropped 1 base and J dropped 1 base, with 19 bases sitting between them. This CDR3 spans 18 amino acids. Germline V lookup: CDR1 SGHAT, CDR2 FQDESV (reference sequence). This chain joins TRBV11-1 and TRBJ2-5; D gene uncertain. The sequencing input was blood, either unsorted or a sorted T cell fraction (not recorded which). The TCR comes from a male donor with ankylosing spondylitis or in good health (not recorded which). The CDR3 nucleotides read TGTGCCAGCAGCTTAGTTCCGTTTTATCCAGCGCCCCAAGAGACCCAGTACTTC. Protein product: CASSLVPFYPAPQETQYF.